The 25 T cell receptor beta chains below come from one sample, sequenced in a study of blood T cell repertoires in COVID-19. Assay used: immunoSEQ multiplex PCR; TCRdb lists only in-frame clones, some missing. This table holds 150,000 to 200,000 clones, 88% found once. Sequences were obtained from peripheral blood. The source of these receptors is a middle-aged man with active or convalescent COVID-19.

The V and J genes are TRBV6-4 and TRBJ1-2, with D unclear. The ends were cut back, 3 bases at V and 8 bases at J, with 13 bases in the middle. This CDR3 region has 13 residues. Germline CDR1 reads MRHNA; CDR2 reads SNTAGT. CDR3 sequence: CASSESGEYGYTF. The CDR3 DNA reads as TGTGCCAGCAGTGAATCGGGAGAATACGGCTACACCTTC.

This chain connects TRBV5-5 to TRBJ1-5; D is ambiguous. Germline values: CDR1 SGHKS, CDR2 YYEKEE (reference sequence). The CDR3 is 14 amino acids. Trimming cost V 0 bases and J 2 bases, with 6 bases left between them. CDR3 sequence reads: CASSLVAGNQPQHF. CDR3 bases: TGTGCCAGCAGCTTGGTAGCAGGCAATCAGCCCCAGCATTTT.

V is TRBV19 and J is TRBJ1-2, with 7 bases matching TRBD1. The CDR3 is 14 amino acids. Germline loops: CDR1 LNHDA, CDR2 SQIVND (reference sequence). V shed 5 bases, J shed 1 base, and the junction held 4 bases outside the gene matches. The CDR3 DNA reads as TGTGCCAGTAGTCATCAGGGGGTTAACTATGGCTACACCTTC. It translates to CASSHQGVNYGYTF.

The chain links TRBV10-2 to TRBJ1-2; D not resolved. Germline V gives CDR1 WSHSY, CDR2 SAAADI. Trimming shortened V by 4 bases and J by 3 bases, and 6 bases separated the two germline ends. The CDR3 contains 12 residues. The CDR3 DNA follows: TGCGCCAGCAGTGGACATTACTATGGCTACACCTTC. Its protein is CASSGHYYGYTF.

This clone was found a few times. The chain links TRBV28 to TRBJ1-6, with a tentative D call TRBD1 (6 bases). V lost 6 bases, J lost 7 bases, and 13 bases lay in between. In germline, CDR1 is MDHEN, CDR2 SYDVKM. The CDR3 contains 14 residues. The CDR3: CASSLPDRNSPLHF. The CDR3 DNA follows: TGTGCCAGCAGCCTCCCGGACAGAAATTCACCCCTCCACTTT.

This sequence joins TRBV7-2 and TRBJ2-7, with D maybe TRBD2 (5 bases). The length of the CDR3 is 15 residues. In germline, CDR1 is SGHTA, CDR2 FQGNSA. Trimming stripped 2 bases from V and 9 bases from J, with 20 bases between. Here the CDR3 DNA reads TGTGCCAGCAGCTTAATGGTGGCGGGCCCTGGGCGGCAGTACTTC. Encoded protein: CASSLMVAGPGRQYF.

The chain carries TRBV6-6 and TRBJ1-6, with 7 nucleotides matching TRBD1. The CDR3 runs 14 residues. Germline V gives CDR1 MNHNY, CDR2 SVGAGI (reference sequence). V lost 8 bases, J lost 3 bases, and 4 bases stayed unmatched. The CDR3 reads CASFGTDYNSPLHF. CDR3 DNA: TGTGCCAGCTTCGGGACAGACTATAATTCACCCCTCCACTTT.

The CDR3 spells CATSAGQWTEKLFF. The DNA of the CDR3 is TGTGCCACCAGTGCGGGACAATGGACTGAAAAACTGTTTTTT. The chain combines TRBV24-1 with TRBJ1-4; D might be TRBD1 (6 bases). Looked up from germline, CDR1 is KGHDR and CDR2 is SFDVKD. V lost 5 bases to trimming and J lost 7 bases, with 13 bases between them. This CDR3 has 14 residues.

This clone was observed once. This chain joins TRBV6-5 and TRBJ1-2; TRBD1 matches 8 bases. CDR3 length: 14 amino acids. Germline V gene sequence: CDR1 MNHEY, CDR2 SVGAGI. Trimming at V came to 6 bases and at J to 3 bases, leaving 6 bases not matched to a gene. The CDR3: CASSLNRGDYGYTF. Written as DNA, the CDR3 is TGTGCCAGCAGCCTGAACAGGGGGGACTATGGCTACACCTTC.

The V gene is TRBV3-1 (or the pseudogene TRBV3-2), the J gene TRBJ2-7; D may be TRBD1 (5 bases). The germline V gene encodes CDR1 LGHDT and CDR2 YNNKEL (reference sequence). The CDR3 covers 11 residues. The V gene lost 3 bases and the J gene lost 8 bases, with 8 bases spanning the gap. CDR3 amino acids: CASSHQGKQYF. CDR3 coding DNA: TGTGCCAGCAGCCACCAGGGAAAGCAGTACTTC.

The rearrangement joins TRBV19 to TRBJ1-2; TRBD1 aligns across 7 bases. V shed 0 bases, J shed 0 bases, and the junction held 10 bases outside the gene matches. The CDR3 is made up of 18 amino acids. Per germline, CDR1 LNHDA and CDR2 SQIVND (reference sequence). The CDR3 spells CASSIDKLRQGPNYGYTF. The CDR3 nucleotides read TGTGCCAGTAGTATAGACAAGCTGAGACAGGGACCTAACTATGGCTACACCTTC.

The rearrangement uses TRBV4-1 and TRBJ2-4; 7 nucleotides line up with TRBD2. Trimming removed 1 base from V and 7 bases from J; junction bases left unmatched: 4. This CDR3 comprises 14 residues. Germline lookup yields CDR1 MGHRA and CDR2 YSYEKL. CDR3 DNA sequence: TGCGCCAGCAGCCAAGGTGGGGAGGGGAACATTCAGTACTTC. Its translation: CASSQGGEGNIQYF.

This clone turned up a few times. The J gene is TRBJ2-5, the V gene TRBV27, with a possible D match to TRBD2 (5 bases). The CDR3 extends over 14 amino acids. V was clipped by 6 bases and J by 5 bases, with 16 bases between them. Per the germline V gene, CDR1 is MNHEY and CDR2 is SMNVEV (reference sequence). Here the CDR3 DNA reads TGTGCCAGCAGAAAGGACTCACCGGCGGAGACCCAGTACTTC. It yields the protein CASRKDSPAETQYF.

The V gene is TRBV6-5, the J gene TRBJ2-7, with 7 bases that match TRBD1. This CDR3 has 15 residues. The ends lost 11 bases at V and 3 bases at J; junction bases unmatched: 16. Germline V gene sequence: CDR1 MNHEY, CDR2 SVGAGI. The CDR3 here is CAAAKQGIEIYEQYF. Here the CDR3 DNA reads TGTGCCGCCGCGAAACAGGGGATAGAGATCTACGAGCAGTACTTC.

This chain connects TRBV2 to TRBJ1-1, with 10 bases that match TRBD1. The CDR3 totals 15 residues. The V segment lost 6 bases and the J segment 6 bases; nucleotides outside the gene matches: 10. Germline V lookup: CDR1 SNHLY, CDR2 FYNNEI. The CDR3 region is CASRTQTGGTAEAFF. CDR3 DNA sequence: TGTGCCAGCAGGACCCAGACAGGGGGCACTGCTGAAGCTTTCTTT.

The chain carries TRBV28 and TRBJ1-2; weak D call: TRBD1 (6 bases). CDR1 and CDR2 from the germline V gene are MDHEN and SYDVKM. CDR3 size: 15 residues. V lost 6 bases to trimming and J lost 4 bases, with 18 bases between them. CDR3: CASRLSRGTGYGYTF. CDR3 DNA sequence: TGTGCCAGCAGACTAAGTAGGGGGACCGGCTATGGCTACACCTTC.

This chain links TRBV19 with TRBJ1-5; D ambiguous. This CDR3 has 16 amino acids. From germline, CDR1 is LNHDA and CDR2 SQIVND (reference sequence). V lost 2 bases to trimming and J lost 2 bases, with 13 bases between them. The CDR3 region has the DNA TGTGCCAGTAGTATAAGAATGCAGTTGGGCAATCAGCCCCAGCATTTT. Residues: CASSIRMQLGNQPQHF.

A few counts support this clone. The rearrangement joins TRBV7-9 to TRBJ2-2; TRBD1 matches 8 bases. The V gene's germline CDR1 is SEHNR and CDR2 FQNEAQ (reference sequence). CDR3 length: 16 amino acids. V was clipped by 3 bases and J by 5 bases; unmatched bases: 8. CDR3 sequence (DNA): TGTGCCAGCAGCTTGCCGACAGGGGTGATTACCGGGGAGCTGTTTTTT. This encodes CASSLPTGVITGELFF.

The chain is built from TRBV6-2 or TRBV6-3 and TRBJ2-3, with D hard to call. The CDR3 length is 12 residues. Germline lookup yields CDR1 MNHEY and CDR2 SVGEGT. V lost 5 bases and J lost 5, with 8 bases in between. The CDR3 sequence: CASSKLRDTQYF. The CDR3 bases are TGTGCCAGCAGTAAACTACGAGATACGCAGTATTTT.

The chain carries TRBV7-2 and TRBJ2-1; TRBD2 matches at 9 bases. The CDR3 length is 13 residues. V shed 3 bases, J shed 15 bases, and the junction held 9 bases outside the gene matches. Germline lookup yields CDR1 SGHTA and CDR2 FQGNSA. The CDR3 DNA is TGTGCCAGCAGCTTCGAAAGACTAGCGGCATCGTTCTTC. Encoded protein: CASSFERLAASFF.

CDR3: CASRGDSFYNEQFF. The CDR3 region has the DNA TGTGCCAGCAGGGGGGACTCTTTTTACAATGAGCAGTTCTTC. The chain joins TRBV7-8 to TRBJ2-1; maybe TRBD2 (6 bases). Looked up from germline, CDR1 is SGHVS and CDR2 is FQNEAQ. V was trimmed by 6 bases and J by 4 bases, leaving 13 bases between them. The CDR3 runs to 14 residues.

This chain links TRBV20-1 with TRBJ1-5; TRBD1 agrees at 8 bases. With 5 bases clipped from V and 3 bases from J, the junction kept 6 bases outside the gene matches. The CDR3 consists of 14 residues. In germline, CDR1 is DFQATT, CDR2 SNEGSKA (reference sequence). CDR3 bases: TGCAGTGCTGGTGGACAGGGCCTCAATCAGCCCCAGCATTTT. Its protein is CSAGGQGLNQPQHF.

This chain joins TRBV7-9 and TRBJ2-6, with D maybe TRBD1 (6 bases). The CDR3 has 16 amino acids. V lost 1 base, J lost 0 bases, and 7 bases lay in between. Germline V gene sequence: CDR1 SEHNR, CDR2 FQNEAQ (reference sequence). CDR3 DNA sequence: TGTGCCAGCAGCTTAGGCAGGGGCTCTGGGGCCAACGTCCTGACTTTC. Amino acids: CASSLGRGSGANVLTF.

CDR3 bases: TGCGCCAGCGGGAGACAGGGGGCGCGGGGGGCCAACGTCCTGACTTTC. Translating it yields CASGRQGARGANVLTF. The V and J genes are TRBV10-1 and TRBJ2-6, with TRBD1 matching 10 bases. V trimming: 8 bases; J trimming: 4 bases; junction bases outside the gene matches: 8. The CDR3 runs to 16 residues. Germline V gives CDR1 WNHNN, CDR2 SYGVQD (reference sequence).

The V call is TRBV5-1, the J call TRBJ2-2; 8 bases are a match to TRBD1. The length of the CDR3 is 16 residues. Germline V gives CDR1 SGHRS, CDR2 YFSETQ. V was pared by 4 bases and J by 2 bases, with 7 bases of the junction left unmatched. DNA for the CDR3: TGCGCCAGCAGCCTAGGGGACAGGTCAAACACCGGGGAGCTGTTTTTT. Translation: CASSLGDRSNTGELFF.